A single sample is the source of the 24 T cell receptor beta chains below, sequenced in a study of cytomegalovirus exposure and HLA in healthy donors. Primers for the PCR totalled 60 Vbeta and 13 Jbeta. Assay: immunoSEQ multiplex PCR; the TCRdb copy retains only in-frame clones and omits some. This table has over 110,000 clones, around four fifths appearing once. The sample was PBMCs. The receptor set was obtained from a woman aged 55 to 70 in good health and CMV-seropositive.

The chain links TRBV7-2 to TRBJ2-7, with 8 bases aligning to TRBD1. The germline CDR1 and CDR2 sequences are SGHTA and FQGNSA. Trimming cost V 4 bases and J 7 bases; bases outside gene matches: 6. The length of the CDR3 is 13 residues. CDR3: CASSYGRGREQYF. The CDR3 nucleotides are TGTGCCAGCAGCTACGGCAGGGGGCGTGAGCAGTACTTC.

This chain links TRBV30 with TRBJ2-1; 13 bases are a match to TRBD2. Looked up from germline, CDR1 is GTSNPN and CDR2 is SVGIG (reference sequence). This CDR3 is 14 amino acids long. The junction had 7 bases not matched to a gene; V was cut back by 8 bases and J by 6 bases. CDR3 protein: CATELAGGGNEQFF. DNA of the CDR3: TGTGCCACAGAACTAGCGGGAGGGGGCAATGAGCAGTTCTTC. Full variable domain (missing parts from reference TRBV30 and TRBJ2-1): SQTIHQWPATLVQPVGSPLSLECTVEGTSNPNLYWYRQAAGRGLQLLFYSVGIGQISSEVPQNLSASRPQDRQFILSSKKLLLSDSGFYLCATELAGGGNEQFFGPGTRLTVL.

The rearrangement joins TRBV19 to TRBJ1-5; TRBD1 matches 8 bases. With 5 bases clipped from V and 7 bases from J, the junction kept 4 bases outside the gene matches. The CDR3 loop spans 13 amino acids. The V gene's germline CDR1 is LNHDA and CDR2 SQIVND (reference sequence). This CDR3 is CASSPQGAQPQHF. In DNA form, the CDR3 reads TGTGCCAGTAGTCCCCAGGGGGCCCAGCCCCAGCATTTT.

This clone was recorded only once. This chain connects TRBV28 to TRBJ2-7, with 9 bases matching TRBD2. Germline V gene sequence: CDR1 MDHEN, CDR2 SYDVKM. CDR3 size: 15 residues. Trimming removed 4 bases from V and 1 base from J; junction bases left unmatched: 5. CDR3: CASSSLAGVSYEQYF. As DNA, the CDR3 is TGTGCCAGCAGTTCACTAGCGGGTGTTTCCTACGAGCAGTACTTC.

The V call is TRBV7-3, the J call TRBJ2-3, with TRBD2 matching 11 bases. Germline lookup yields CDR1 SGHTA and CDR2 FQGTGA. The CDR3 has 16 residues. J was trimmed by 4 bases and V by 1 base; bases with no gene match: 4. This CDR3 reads CASSLIAGGAADTQYF. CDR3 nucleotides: TGTGCCAGCAGCTTAATAGCGGGAGGGGCCGCAGATACGCAGTATTTT.

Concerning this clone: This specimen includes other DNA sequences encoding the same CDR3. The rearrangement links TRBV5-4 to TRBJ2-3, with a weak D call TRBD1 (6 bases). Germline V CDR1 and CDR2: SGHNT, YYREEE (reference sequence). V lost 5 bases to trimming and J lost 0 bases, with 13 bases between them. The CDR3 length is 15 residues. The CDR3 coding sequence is TGTGCCAGCAGGGCGACAGGATTTAGCACAGATACGCAGTATTTT. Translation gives CASRATGFSTDTQYF. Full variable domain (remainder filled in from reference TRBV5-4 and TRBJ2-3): ETGVTQSPTHLIKTRGQQVTLRCSSQSGHNTVSWYQQALGQGPQFIFQYYREEENGRGNFPPRFSGLQFPNYSSELNVNALELDDSALYLCASRATGFSTDTQYFGPGTRLTVL.

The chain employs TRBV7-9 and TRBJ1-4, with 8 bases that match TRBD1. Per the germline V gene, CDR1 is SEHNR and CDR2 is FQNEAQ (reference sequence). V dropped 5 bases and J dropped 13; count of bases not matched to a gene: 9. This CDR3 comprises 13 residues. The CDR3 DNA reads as TGTGCCAGCAGCCCCCCGGACAGGGACGTACTGTTTTTT. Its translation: CASSPPDRDVLFF.

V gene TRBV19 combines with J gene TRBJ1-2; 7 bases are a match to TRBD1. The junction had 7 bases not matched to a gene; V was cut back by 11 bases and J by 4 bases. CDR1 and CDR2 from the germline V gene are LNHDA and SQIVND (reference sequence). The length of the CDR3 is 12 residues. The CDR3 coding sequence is TGTGCCGGATCAAACAGGGGCTATGGCTACACCTTC. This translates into CAGSNRGYGYTF.

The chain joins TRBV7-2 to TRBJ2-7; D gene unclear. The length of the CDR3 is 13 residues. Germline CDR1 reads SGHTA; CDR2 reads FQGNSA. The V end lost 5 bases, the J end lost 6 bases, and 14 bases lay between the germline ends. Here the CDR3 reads CASSPSPELEQYF. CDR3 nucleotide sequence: TGTGCCAGCAGCCCCAGCCCGGAGCTCGAGCAGTACTTC.

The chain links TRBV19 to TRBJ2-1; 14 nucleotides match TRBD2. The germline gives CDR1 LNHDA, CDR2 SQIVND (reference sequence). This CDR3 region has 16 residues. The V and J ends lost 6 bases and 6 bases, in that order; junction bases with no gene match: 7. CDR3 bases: TGTGCCAGTAGGGGGACTAGCGGGAGCTTAGGCAATGAGCAGTTCTTC. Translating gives CASRGTSGSLGNEQFF.

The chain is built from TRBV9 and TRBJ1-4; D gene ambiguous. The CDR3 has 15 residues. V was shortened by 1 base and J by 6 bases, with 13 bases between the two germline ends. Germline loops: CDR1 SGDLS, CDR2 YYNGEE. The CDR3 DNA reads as TGTGCCAGCAGCGTAAGCCGCTCGCCGGATGAAAAACTGTTTTTT. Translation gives CASSVSRSPDEKLFF. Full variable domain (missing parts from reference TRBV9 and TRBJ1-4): DSGVTQTPKHLITATGQRVTLRCSPRSGDLSVYWYQQSLDQGLQFLIQYYNGEERAKGNILERFSAQQFPDLHSELNLSSLELGDSALYFCASSVSRSPDEKLFFGSGTQLSVL.

For the CDR3, the DNA is TGTGCCAGCAGTTTACGTGGGGACAGGGGCTCCGGGGAGCTGTTTTTT. This sequence encodes CASSLRGDRGSGELFF. V usage is TRBV27 and J usage is TRBJ2-2; 10 bases are shared with TRBD1. CDR1 MNHEY and CDR2 SMNVEV come from the germline V gene (reference sequence). The length of the CDR3 is 16 residues. V dropped 2 bases and J dropped 6; count of bases not matched to a gene: 6.

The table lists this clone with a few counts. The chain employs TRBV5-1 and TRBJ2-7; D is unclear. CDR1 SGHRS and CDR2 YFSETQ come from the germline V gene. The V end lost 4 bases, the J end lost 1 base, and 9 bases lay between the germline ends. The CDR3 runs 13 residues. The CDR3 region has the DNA TGCGCCAGCAGCCATGGGCAGTCCTACGAGCAGTACTTC. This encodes CASSHGQSYEQYF. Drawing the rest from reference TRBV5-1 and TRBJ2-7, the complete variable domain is KAGVTQTPRYLIKTRGQQVTLSCSPISGHRSVSWYQQTPGQGLQFLFEYFSETQRNKGNFPGRFSGRQFSNSRSEMNVSTLELGDSALYLCASSHGQSYEQYFGPGTRLTVT.

CDR3 residues: CASSSTGGLGETQYF. CDR3 nucleotides: TGCGCCAGCAGCTCTACAGGGGGCTTGGGGGAGACCCAGTACTTC. This sequence joins TRBV5-1 and TRBJ2-5, with TRBD1 identical over 9 bases. The CDR3 runs to 15 residues. V was pared by 3 bases and J by 5 bases, with 8 bases of the junction left unmatched. Germline assignment: CDR1 SGHRS and CDR2 YFSETQ.

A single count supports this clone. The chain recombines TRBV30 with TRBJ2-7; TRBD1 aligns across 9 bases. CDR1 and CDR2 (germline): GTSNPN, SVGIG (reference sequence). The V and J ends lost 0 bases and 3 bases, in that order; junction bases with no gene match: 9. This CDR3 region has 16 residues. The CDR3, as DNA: TGTGCCTGGAGTGTAGTTGGGACAGGGTCCCACTACGAGCAGTACTTC. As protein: CAWSVVGTGSHYEQYF.

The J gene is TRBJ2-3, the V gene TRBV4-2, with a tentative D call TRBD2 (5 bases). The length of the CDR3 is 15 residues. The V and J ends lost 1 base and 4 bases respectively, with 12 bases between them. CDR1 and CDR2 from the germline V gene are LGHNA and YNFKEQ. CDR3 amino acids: CASSQAEGRADTQYF. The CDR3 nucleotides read TGTGCCAGCAGCCAAGCAGAGGGCCGGGCAGATACGCAGTATTTT.

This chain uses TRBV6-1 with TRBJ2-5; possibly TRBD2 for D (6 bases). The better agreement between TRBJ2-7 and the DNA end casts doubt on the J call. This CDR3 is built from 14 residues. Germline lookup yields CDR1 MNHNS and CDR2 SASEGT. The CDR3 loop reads CASRVAAAAYEQYF. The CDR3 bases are TGTGCCAGCCGAGTAGCGGCCGCGGCCTACGAGCAGTACTTC.

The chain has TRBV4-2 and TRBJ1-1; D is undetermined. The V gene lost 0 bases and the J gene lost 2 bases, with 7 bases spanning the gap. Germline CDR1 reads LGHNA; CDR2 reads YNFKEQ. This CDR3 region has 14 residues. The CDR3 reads CASSQDELNTEAFF. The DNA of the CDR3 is TGTGCCAGCAGCCAAGATGAGTTAAACACTGAAGCTTTCTTT.

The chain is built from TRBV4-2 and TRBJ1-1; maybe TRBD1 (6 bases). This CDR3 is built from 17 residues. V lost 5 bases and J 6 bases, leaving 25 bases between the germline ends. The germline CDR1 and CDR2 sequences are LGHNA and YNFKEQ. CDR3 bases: TGTGCCAGCAGCAATAGTCATACCGGGACACGGAGGTCTGAAGCTTTCTTT. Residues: CASSNSHTGTRRSEAFF.

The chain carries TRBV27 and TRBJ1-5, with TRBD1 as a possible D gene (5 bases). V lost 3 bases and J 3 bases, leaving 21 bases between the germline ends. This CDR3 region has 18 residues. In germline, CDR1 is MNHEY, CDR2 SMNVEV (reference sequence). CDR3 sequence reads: CASSFTTRTRPFNQPQHF. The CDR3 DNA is TGTGCCAGCAGTTTTACTACTCGGACAAGACCTTTCAATCAGCCCCAGCATTTT.

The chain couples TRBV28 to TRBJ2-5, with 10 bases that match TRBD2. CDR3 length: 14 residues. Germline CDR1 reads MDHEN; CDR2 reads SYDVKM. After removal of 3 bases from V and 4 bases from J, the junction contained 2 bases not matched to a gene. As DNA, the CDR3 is TGTGCCAGCAGTTTGAGCGGGAGGGTAGAGACCCAGTACTTC. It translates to CASSLSGRVETQYF. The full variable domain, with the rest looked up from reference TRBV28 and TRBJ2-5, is DVKVTQSSRYLVKRTGEKVFLECVQDMDHENMFWYRQDPGLGLRLIYFSYDVKMKEKGDIPEGYSVSREKKERFSLILESASTNQTSMYLCASSLSGRVETQYFGPGTRLLVL.

Here the CDR3 reads CASTSGGSYEQYF. Here the CDR3 DNA reads TGTGCCTCAACTAGCGGGGGGTCCTACGAGCAGTACTTC. The chain couples TRBV10-3 to TRBJ2-5; 12 nucleotides line up with TRBD2. Near its end, the DNA agrees better with TRBJ2-7, so the J call may be wrong. The CDR3 contains 13 residues. Germline V gene sequence: CDR1 ENHRY, CDR2 SYGVKD.

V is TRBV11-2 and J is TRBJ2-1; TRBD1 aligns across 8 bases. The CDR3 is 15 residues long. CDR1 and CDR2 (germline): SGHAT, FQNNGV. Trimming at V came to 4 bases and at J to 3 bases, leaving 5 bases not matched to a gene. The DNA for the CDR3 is TGTGCCAGCAGCTCCCGGACAGGGCTCTACAATGAGCAGTTCTTC. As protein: CASSSRTGLYNEQFF.

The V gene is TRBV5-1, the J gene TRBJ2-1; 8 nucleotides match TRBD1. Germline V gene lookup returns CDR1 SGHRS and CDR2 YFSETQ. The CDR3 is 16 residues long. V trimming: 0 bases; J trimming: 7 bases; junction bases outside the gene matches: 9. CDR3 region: CASSLARQGFKNEQFF. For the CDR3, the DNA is TGCGCCAGCAGCTTGGCGAGACAGGGGTTTAAGAATGAGCAGTTCTTC.